This passage covers 22 T cell receptor beta chains from one sample sequenced in a study of blood T cell repertoires in COVID-19. TCRdb's copy holds only in-frame clones and misses some; the assay was immunoSEQ multiplex PCR. The sample yields some 180,000 clones, 65% to 85% seen once. Material: peripheral blood. These receptor sequences come from a woman aged 35 to 49 with COVID-19, enrolled during active disease.

This rearrangement joins TRBV28 to TRBJ1-3, with D uncertain. The CDR3 totals 15 residues. Germline V CDR1 and CDR2: MDHEN, SYDVKM. V gave up 2 bases and J gave up 0 bases, with 8 bases separating them. This chain's CDR3 is CASSLRSGSGNTIYF. CDR3 coding DNA: TGTGCCAGCAGTTTAAGGTCGGGCTCTGGAAACACCATATATTTT.

The table lists this clone with a count of one. The chain combines TRBV6-6 with TRBJ2-7; D is undetermined. The germline V gene has CDR1 MNHNY and CDR2 SVGAGI (reference sequence). Trimming cost V 4 bases and J 4 bases, with 17 bases left between them. The CDR3 sequence is 15 residues long. The CDR3 protein is CASSFRPQVSYEQYF. In DNA, the CDR3 is TGTGCCAGCAGTTTCAGGCCCCAAGTTAGTTACGAGCAGTACTTC.

This chain joins TRBV4-1 and TRBJ1-1; possibly TRBD1 for D (6 bases). V was trimmed by 4 bases and J by 3 bases, leaving 9 bases between them. The CDR3 is 13 residues long. Germline V gene sequence: CDR1 MGHRA, CDR2 YSYEKL. CDR3 coding DNA: TGCGCCAGCAGCCTCTGGACAGACACTGAAGCTTTCTTT. Translated, it gives CASSLWTDTEAFF.

The chain links TRBV4-1 to TRBJ2-5; D possibly corresponds to TRBD1 (6 bases). Germline values: CDR1 MGHRA, CDR2 YSYEKL. The V gene lost 4 bases and the J gene lost 1 base, with 13 bases spanning the gap. The CDR3 contains 15 residues. The CDR3 protein is CASSRPQGTQETQYF. CDR3 bases: TGCGCCAGCAGCCGCCCACAGGGTACCCAAGAGACCCAGTACTTC.

V and J are TRBV5-4 and TRBJ2-1; possible D gene TRBD1, 6 bases. CDR1 is SGHNT and CDR2 is YYREEE in the germline V gene (reference sequence). The CDR3 runs 15 residues. The ends were cut back, 0 bases at V and 7 bases at J, with 14 bases in the middle. As DNA, the CDR3 is TGTGCCAGCAGCTTGGAGGGGGTTGCAGGAAATGAGCAGTTCTTC. As protein: CASSLEGVAGNEQFF.

The J gene is TRBJ2-3, the V gene TRBV27, with D perhaps matching TRBD1 (6 bases). Between the trimmed V and J ends, which lost 3 bases and 6 bases, there was a span of 16 bases. The CDR3 is 15 amino acids. Looked up from germline, CDR1 is MNHEY and CDR2 is SMNVEV (reference sequence). CDR3 coding DNA: TGTGCCAGCAGTTTCCCTCCGACAGGAAGGGATACGCAGTATTTT. This gives the protein CASSFPPTGRDTQYF.

This chain links TRBV7-9 with TRBJ1-2, with TRBD1 identical over 7 bases. This CDR3 region has 15 residues. The ends lost 0 bases at V and 8 bases at J; junction bases unmatched: 9. Per germline, CDR1 SEHNR and CDR2 FQNEAQ (reference sequence). The CDR3 loop reads CASSLARTGANGYTF. The CDR3 nucleotides read TGTGCCAGCAGCTTAGCCCGTACAGGGGCGAACGGCTACACCTTC.

The DNA of the CDR3 is TGTGCCAGCAGCGCCGTATCCTCCACAGATACGCAGTATTTT. Translating gives CASSAVSSTDTQYF. This chain links TRBV9 with TRBJ2-3; D is ambiguous. From germline, CDR1 is SGDLS and CDR2 YYNGEE. The ends were cut back, 3 bases at V and 2 bases at J, with 10 bases in the middle. The CDR3 has 14 residues.

This sequence joins TRBV2 and TRBJ1-6, with D possibly TRBD1 on 5 matching bases. V lost 4 bases to trimming and J lost 0 bases, with 13 bases between them. The V gene's germline CDR1 is SNHLY and CDR2 FYNNEI. CDR3 length: 17 amino acids. The CDR3 protein is CASSATQGLSYNSPLHF. CDR3 in DNA: TGTGCCAGCAGTGCGACCCAGGGTCTCTCCTATAATTCACCCCTCCACTTT. The full variable domain, in which reference TRBV2 and TRBJ1-6 provide the parts outside the CDR3, is EPEVTQTPSHQVTQMGQEVILRCVPISNHLYFYWYRQILGQKVEFLVSFYNNEISEKSEIFDDQFSVERPDGSNFTLKIRSTKLEDSAMYFCASSATQGLSYNSPLHFGNGTRLTVT.

The chain has TRBV4-1 and TRBJ2-1; D not certain. CDR3 length: 16 amino acids. V lost 3 bases, J lost 0 bases, and 12 bases lay in between. The germline V gene has CDR1 MGHRA and CDR2 YSYEKL. CDR3 region: CASSHGTLSSYNEQFF. The DNA for the CDR3 is TGCGCCAGCAGCCACGGTACCCTGAGCTCCTACAATGAGCAGTTCTTC.

This clone was seen a few times. This chain connects TRBV5-4 to TRBJ1-2, with TRBD1 identical over 8 bases. Germline V gene lookup returns CDR1 SGHNT and CDR2 YYREEE (reference sequence). The CDR3 loop spans 13 amino acids. The ends lost 4 bases at V and 8 bases at J; junction bases unmatched: 7. CDR3 nucleotide sequence: TGTGCCAGCAGCCACGGACAGGGTCAGGGCTACACCTTC. It encodes CASSHGQGQGYTF.

The CDR3 is CSASGEPTGDHGYTF. In nucleotides, the CDR3 is TGCAGTGCTAGTGGGGAACCCACAGGGGACCATGGCTACACCTTC. The V gene is TRBV20-1, the J gene TRBJ1-2, with 7 bases matching TRBD1. V lost 3 bases to trimming and J lost 6 bases; unmatched junction nucleotides: 13. This CDR3 has 15 amino acids. CDR1 and CDR2 from the germline V gene are DFQATT and SNEGSKA (reference sequence).

This rearrangement joins TRBV24-1 to TRBJ1-2; D ambiguous. The CDR3 is 13 residues long. Germline CDR1 reads KGHDR; CDR2 reads SFDVKD. Trimming left V 2 bases short and J 4 bases short, with 7 bases between. CDR3 amino acids: CATSDSEFYGYTF. DNA of the CDR3: TGTGCCACCAGTGATTCAGAATTCTATGGCTACACCTTC.

The V call is TRBV19, the J call TRBJ1-3; no reliable D call. This CDR3 contains 14 residues. Between the trimmed V and J ends, which lost 10 bases and 0 bases, there was a span of 13 bases. Germline loops: CDR1 LNHDA, CDR2 SQIVND (reference sequence). CDR3 coding DNA: TGTGCCATTTCTACAGTTCCCTCTGGAAACACCATATATTTT. Its translation: CAISTVPSGNTIYF. Complete variable domain (other parts from reference TRBV19 and TRBJ1-3): DGGITQSPKYLFRKEGQNVTLSCEQNLNHDAMYWYRQDPGQGLRLIYYSQIVNDFQKGDIAEGYSVSREKKESFPLTVTSAQKNPTAFYLCAISTVPSGNTIYFGEGSWLTVV.

This chain links TRBV25-1 with TRBJ1-1; D possibly corresponds to TRBD1 (5 bases). Germline lookup yields CDR1 MGHDK and CDR2 SYGVNS. V dropped 6 bases and J dropped 5 bases, with 16 bases sitting between them. The length of the CDR3 is 14 residues. CDR3 loop: CASSPGGGRTEAFF. The DNA for the CDR3 is TGTGCCAGCAGCCCGGGGGGGGGTCGGACTGAAGCTTTCTTT.

The J gene is TRBJ2-3, the V gene TRBV28; D not certain. Germline V gene sequence: CDR1 MDHEN, CDR2 SYDVKM. This CDR3 has 11 residues. Trimming left V 5 bases short and J 10 bases short, with 10 bases between. CDR3 coding DNA: TGTGCCAGCAGTGGAGCGTTCGCGCAGTATTTT. Translated: CASSGAFAQYF.

V is TRBV11-2 and J is TRBJ1-5; D is perhaps TRBD1 (5 bases). Trimming stripped 3 bases from V and 16 bases from J, with 19 bases between. The CDR3 has 13 residues. Germline values: CDR1 SGHAT, CDR2 FQNNGV. CDR3 sequence reads: CASSLSGGKGQHF. CDR3 DNA sequence: TGTGCCAGCAGCTTGTCGGGGGGAAAGGGTCAACATTTT.

The chain is built from TRBV5-4 and TRBJ2-5; 10 positions match TRBD1. The CDR3 is 16 amino acids. Trimming cost V 2 bases and J 5 bases; bases outside gene matches: 9. CDR1 SGHNT and CDR2 YYREEE come from the germline V gene (reference sequence). CDR3 in DNA: TGTGCCAGCAGCTTCAATACCGGGACAGGGGTCGAGACCCAGTACTTC. Protein: CASSFNTGTGVETQYF. The full variable domain, its missing parts supplied by reference TRBV5-4 and TRBJ2-5, is ETGVTQSPTHLIKTRGQQVTLRCSSQSGHNTVSWYQQALGQGPQFIFQYYREEENGRGNFPPRFSGLQFPNYSSELNVNALELDDSALYLCASSFNTGTGVETQYFGPGTRLLVL.

This clone was found once. The chain joins TRBV27 to TRBJ1-1; a possible D gene is TRBD1 (6 bases). The CDR3 runs 13 residues. Trimming left V 2 bases short and J 8 bases short, with 12 bases between. CDR1 and CDR2 from the germline V gene are MNHEY and SMNVEV (reference sequence). The CDR3 sequence: CASSLRGGPEAFF. The CDR3 DNA reads TGTGCCAGCAGTTTAAGGGGGGGTCCCGAAGCTTTCTTT.

The V call is TRBV7-8, the J call TRBJ1-6, with D perhaps matching TRBD1 (6 bases). Per the germline V gene, CDR1 is SGHVS and CDR2 is FQNEAQ. V was cut by 3 bases and J by 6 bases, with 15 bases left in between. This CDR3 has 16 amino acids. CDR3 residues: CASSFEGGAGNSPLHF. The DNA of the CDR3 is TGTGCCAGCAGCTTTGAGGGGGGGGCCGGTAATTCACCCCTCCACTTT.

The gene calls are TRBV7-3 and TRBJ2-7; 9 bases are a match to TRBD1. This CDR3 has 15 amino acids. Germline V gene data show CDR1 as SGHTA and CDR2 as FQGTGA. After removal of 1 base from V and 5 bases from J, the junction contained 6 bases not matched to a gene. CDR3 protein: CASSLSGGQGDEQYF. In DNA, the CDR3 is TGTGCCAGCAGCTTAAGCGGGGGACAGGGAGACGAGCAGTACTTC. Together with reference TRBV7-3 and TRBJ2-7, the CDR3 gives the full variable domain: GAGVSQTPSNKVTEKGKYVELRCDPISGHTALYWYRQSLGQGPEFLIYFQGTGAADDSGLPNDRFFAVRPEGSVSTLKIQRTERGDSAVYLCASSLSGGQGDEQYFGPGTRLTVT.

The J gene is TRBJ2-3, the V gene TRBV7-9; no clear D gene. Trimming took 4 bases from V and 6 from J, leaving 14 bases between them. The CDR3 runs to 14 residues. Per the germline V gene, CDR1 is SEHNR and CDR2 is FQNEAQ (reference sequence). CDR3 DNA: TGTGCCAGCAGCTCTTTATCGCTCCGGGATACGCAGTATTTT. Its translation: CASSSLSLRDTQYF.